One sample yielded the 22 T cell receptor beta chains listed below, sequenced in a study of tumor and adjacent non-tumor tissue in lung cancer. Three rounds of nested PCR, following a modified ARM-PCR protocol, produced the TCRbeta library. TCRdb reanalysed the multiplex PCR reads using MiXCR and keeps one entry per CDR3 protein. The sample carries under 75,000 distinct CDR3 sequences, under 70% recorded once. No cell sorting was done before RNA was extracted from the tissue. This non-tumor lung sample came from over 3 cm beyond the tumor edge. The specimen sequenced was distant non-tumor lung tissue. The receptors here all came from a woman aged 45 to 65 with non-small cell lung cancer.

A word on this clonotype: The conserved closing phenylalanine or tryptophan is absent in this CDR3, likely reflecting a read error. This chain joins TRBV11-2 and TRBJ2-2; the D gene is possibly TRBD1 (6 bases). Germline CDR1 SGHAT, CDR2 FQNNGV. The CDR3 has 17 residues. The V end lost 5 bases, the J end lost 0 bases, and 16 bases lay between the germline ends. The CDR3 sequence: CASSLLHRVSNTGELFL. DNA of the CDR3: TGTGCCAGCAGCCTACTCCACAGGGTGTCGAACACCGGGGAGCTGTTTTTG.

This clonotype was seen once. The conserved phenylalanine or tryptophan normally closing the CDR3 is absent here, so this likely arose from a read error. The DNA of the CDR3 is TGTGCCAGCAGGCAGGGGATGAATACTGAAGCTTTCTAT. It codes for CASRQGMNTEAFY. This chain uses TRBV6-1 with TRBJ1-1, with D tentatively TRBD1 (6 bases). Germline V gene lookup returns CDR1 MNHNS and CDR2 SASEGT. The CDR3 sequence is 13 residues long.

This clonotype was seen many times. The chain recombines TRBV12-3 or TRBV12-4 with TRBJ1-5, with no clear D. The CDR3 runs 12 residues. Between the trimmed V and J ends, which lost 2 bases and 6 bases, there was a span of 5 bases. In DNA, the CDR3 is TGTGCCAGCAGTTTAAGCCCTCAGCCCCAGCATTTT. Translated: CASSLSPQPQHF.

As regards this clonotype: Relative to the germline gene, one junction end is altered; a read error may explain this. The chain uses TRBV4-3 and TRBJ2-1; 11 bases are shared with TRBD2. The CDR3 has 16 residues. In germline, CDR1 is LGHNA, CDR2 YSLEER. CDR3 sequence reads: CASNQEYISGRVSGFF. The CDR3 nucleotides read TGCGCCAGCAACCAAGAATACATTAGCGGGAGGGTTAGCGGGTTCTTT.

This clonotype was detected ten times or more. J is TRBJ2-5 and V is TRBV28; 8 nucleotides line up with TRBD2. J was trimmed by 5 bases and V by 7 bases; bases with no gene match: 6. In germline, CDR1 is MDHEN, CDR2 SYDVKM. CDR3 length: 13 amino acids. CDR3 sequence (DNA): TGTGCCAGCAATAGCGGGATACGTGAGACCCAGTACTTC. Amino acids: CASNSGIRETQYF. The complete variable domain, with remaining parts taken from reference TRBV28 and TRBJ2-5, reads DVKVTQSSRYLVKRTGEKVFLECVQDMDHENMFWYRQDPGLGLRLIYFSYDVKMKEKGDIPEGYSVSREKKERFSLILESASTNQTSMYLCASNSGIRETQYFGPGTRLLVL.

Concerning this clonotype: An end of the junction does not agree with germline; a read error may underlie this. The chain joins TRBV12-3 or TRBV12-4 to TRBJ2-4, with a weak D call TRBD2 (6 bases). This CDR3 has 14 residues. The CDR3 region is CTSSAQLAKNTQYF. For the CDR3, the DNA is TGTACCAGCAGCGCACAACTAGCCAAAAACACTCAGTACTTC.

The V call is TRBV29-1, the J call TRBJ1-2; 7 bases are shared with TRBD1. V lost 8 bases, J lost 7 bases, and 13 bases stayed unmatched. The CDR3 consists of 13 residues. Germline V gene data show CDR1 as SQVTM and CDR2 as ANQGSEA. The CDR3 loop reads CSIVIYRGSGYTF. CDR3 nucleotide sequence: TGCAGCATTGTCATCTACAGGGGTAGTGGCTACACCTTC.

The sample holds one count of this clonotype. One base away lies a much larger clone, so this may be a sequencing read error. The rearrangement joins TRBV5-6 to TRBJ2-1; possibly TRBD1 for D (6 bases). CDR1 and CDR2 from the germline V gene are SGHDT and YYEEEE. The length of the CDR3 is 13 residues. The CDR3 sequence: CASSLDRVNKQFF. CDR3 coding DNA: TGTGCCAGCAGCTTGGACAGGGTCAATAAGCAGTTCTTC.

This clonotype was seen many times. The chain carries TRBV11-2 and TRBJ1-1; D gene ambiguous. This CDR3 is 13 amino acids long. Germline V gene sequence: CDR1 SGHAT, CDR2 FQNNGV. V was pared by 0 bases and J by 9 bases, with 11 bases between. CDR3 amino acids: CASSLDSMTQAFF. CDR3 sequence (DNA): TGTGCCAGCAGCTTAGATTCTATGACCCAAGCTTTCTTT.

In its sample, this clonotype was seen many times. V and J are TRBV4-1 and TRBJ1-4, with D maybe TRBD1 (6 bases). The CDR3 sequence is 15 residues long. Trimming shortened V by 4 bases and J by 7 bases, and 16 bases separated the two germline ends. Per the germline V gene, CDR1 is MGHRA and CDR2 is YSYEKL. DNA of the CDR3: TGCGCCAGCAGCCGCCTAACAGGGATTGGTGAAAAACTGTTTTTT. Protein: CASSRLTGIGEKLFF.

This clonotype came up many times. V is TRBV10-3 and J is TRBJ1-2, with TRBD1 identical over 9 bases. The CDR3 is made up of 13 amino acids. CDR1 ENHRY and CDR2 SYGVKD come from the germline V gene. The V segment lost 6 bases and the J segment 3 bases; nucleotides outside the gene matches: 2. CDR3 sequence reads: CAIRDRGDYGYTF. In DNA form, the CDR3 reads TGTGCCATCAGGGACAGGGGTGACTATGGCTACACCTTC.

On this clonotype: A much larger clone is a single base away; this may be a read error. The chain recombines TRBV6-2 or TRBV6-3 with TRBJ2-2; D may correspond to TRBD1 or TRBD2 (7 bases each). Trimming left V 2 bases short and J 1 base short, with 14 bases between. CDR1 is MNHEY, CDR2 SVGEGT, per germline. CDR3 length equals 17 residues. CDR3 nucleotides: TGTGCCAGCAGTTACCCGACAGGGACTAAGAACACCGGGGAGCTGTTTTTT. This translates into CASSYPTGTKNTGELFF.

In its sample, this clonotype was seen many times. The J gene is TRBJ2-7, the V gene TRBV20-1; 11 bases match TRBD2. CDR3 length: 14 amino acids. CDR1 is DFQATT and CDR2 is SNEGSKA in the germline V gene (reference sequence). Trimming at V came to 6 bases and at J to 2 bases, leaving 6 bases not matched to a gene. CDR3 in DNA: TGCAGTGCGGAAGGGACTAGCGGAACCTACGAGCAGTACTTC. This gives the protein CSAEGTSGTYEQYF.

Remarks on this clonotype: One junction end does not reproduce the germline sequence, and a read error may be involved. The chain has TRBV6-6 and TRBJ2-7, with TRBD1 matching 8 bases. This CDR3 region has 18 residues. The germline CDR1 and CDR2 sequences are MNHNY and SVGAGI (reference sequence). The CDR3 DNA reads TGTGCCAGCAGATACTCGGCGGGGCAGGGGGCCACTAGGTGCGAGCAATACTTC. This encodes CASRYSAGQGATRCEQYF.

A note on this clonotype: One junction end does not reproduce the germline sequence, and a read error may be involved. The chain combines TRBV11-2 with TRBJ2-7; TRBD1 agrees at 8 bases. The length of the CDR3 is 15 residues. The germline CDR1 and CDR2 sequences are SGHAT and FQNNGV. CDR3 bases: TGTGCCAGTAGCTTAGACAGGGGTAGCTTCTACGAGCAGTACTTC. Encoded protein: CASSLDRGSFYEQYF.

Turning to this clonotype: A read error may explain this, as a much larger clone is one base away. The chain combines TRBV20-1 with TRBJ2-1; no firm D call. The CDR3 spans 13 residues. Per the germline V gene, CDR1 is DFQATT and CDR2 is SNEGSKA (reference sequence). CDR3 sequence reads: CSAREPVLNEHFF. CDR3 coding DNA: TGCAGTGCTAGAGAACCGGTTCTCAATGAGCACTTCTTC.

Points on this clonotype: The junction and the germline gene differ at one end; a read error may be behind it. CDR3 residues: CASSQDRYRANSEAFF. The CDR3 DNA reads as TGTGCCAGCAGCCAAGATCGTTACAGGGCGAACAGTGAAGCTTTCTTC. J is TRBJ1-1 and V is TRBV4-1, with D maybe TRBD1 (6 bases). From germline, CDR1 is MGHRA and CDR2 YSYEKL. The CDR3 has 16 amino acids.

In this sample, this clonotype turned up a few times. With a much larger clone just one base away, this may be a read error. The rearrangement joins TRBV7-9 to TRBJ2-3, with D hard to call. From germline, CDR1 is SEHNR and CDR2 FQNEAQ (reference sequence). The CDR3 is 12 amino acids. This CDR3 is CVSQVSTDTQYF. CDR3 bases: TGTGTCAGCCAAGTGAGCACAGATACGCAGTATTTT.

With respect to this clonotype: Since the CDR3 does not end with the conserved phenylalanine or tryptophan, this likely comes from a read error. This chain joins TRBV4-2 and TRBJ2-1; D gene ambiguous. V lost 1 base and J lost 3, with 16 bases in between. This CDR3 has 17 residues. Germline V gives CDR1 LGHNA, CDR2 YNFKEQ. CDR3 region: CASSQVGTGRLYNEQFI. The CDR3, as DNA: TGTGCCAGCAGCCAAGTAGGTACTGGCAGGCTCTACAATGAGCAGTTCATC.

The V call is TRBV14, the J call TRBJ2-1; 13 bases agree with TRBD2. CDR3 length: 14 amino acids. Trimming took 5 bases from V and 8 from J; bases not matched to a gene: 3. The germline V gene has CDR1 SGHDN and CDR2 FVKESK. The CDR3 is CASSWTSGSYEQFF. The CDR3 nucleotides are TGTGCCAGCAGCTGGACTAGCGGGAGTTATGAGCAGTTCTTC.

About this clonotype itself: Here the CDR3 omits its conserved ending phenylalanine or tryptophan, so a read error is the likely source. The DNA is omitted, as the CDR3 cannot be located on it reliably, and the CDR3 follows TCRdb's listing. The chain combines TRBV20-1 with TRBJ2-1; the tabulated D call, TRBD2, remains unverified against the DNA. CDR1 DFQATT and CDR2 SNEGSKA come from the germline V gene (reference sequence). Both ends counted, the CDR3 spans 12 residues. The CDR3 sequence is CSARWTSNAKFS.

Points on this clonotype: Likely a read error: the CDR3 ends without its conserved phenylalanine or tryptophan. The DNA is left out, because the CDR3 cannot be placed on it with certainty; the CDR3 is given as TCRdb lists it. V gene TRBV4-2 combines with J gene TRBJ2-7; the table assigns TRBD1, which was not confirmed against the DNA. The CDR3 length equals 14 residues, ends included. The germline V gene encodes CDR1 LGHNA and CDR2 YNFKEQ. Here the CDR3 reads CASSGGARTHEQCL.